These 32 T cell receptor beta chains were all obtained from the same sample, sequenced in a study of cytomegalovirus exposure and HLA in healthy donors. Assay used: immunoSEQ multiplex PCR; TCRdb lists only in-frame clones, some missing. The data contain some 170,000 clones, roughly 96% of them singletons. Sequencing was carried out using PBMCs. These receptors came from a woman in her late teens or twenties in good health and CMV-seronegative.

This chain links TRBV5-1 with TRBJ2-1, with D perhaps matching TRBD2 (6 bases). The ends were cut back, 6 bases at V and 3 bases at J, with 16 bases in the middle. The V gene's germline CDR1 is SGHRS and CDR2 YFSETQ. The CDR3 length is 15 residues. The CDR3 loop is CASTAGRTIYNEQFF. The CDR3 DNA follows: TGCGCCAGCACCGCGGGACGGACCATCTACAATGAGCAGTTCTTC.

The V and J genes are TRBV6-1 and TRBJ1-4; unclear D gene. Germline-derived CDR1 and CDR2 are MNHNS and SASEGT. Trimming took 3 bases from V and 6 from J, leaving 8 bases between them. This CDR3 is 13 amino acids long. CDR3 nucleotides: TGTGCCAGCAGTGATACGGGATATGAAAAACTGTTTTTT. It is translated as CASSDTGYEKLFF.

This clone appeared once. A read error may account for a junction end that differs from germline. The chain recombines TRBV5-6 with TRBJ1-2; weak D call: TRBD1 (6 bases). The CDR3 has 16 amino acids. Per the germline V gene, CDR1 is SGHDT and CDR2 is YYEEEE. Written as DNA, the CDR3 is TGTGCCAGCAGCGTCTGGGGAGGGGGATTTCACTATGACTACACCTTC. Amino acid sequence: CASSVWGGGFHYDYTF.

This clone occurred once. This sequence joins TRBV28 and TRBJ1-3, with a possible D match to TRBD1 (6 bases). CDR1 and CDR2 from the germline V gene are MDHEN and SYDVKM. Trimming stripped 4 bases from V and 0 bases from J, with 10 bases between. The CDR3 is made up of 15 amino acids. CDR3 region: CASSSWDNSGNTIYF. The DNA of the CDR3 is TGTGCCAGCAGTTCCTGGGACAACTCTGGAAACACCATATATTTT.

V and J are TRBV5-1 and TRBJ2-7, with TRBD1 matching 9 bases. Losses at the gene ends were 0 bases for V and 6 bases for J; bases not matched to a gene: 10. Germline assignment: CDR1 SGHRS and CDR2 YFSETQ. The CDR3 covers 16 residues. The CDR3 DNA is TGCGCCAGCAGCTTGGCCGGGACAGGGACTCTTAGCGAGCAGTACTTC. This gives the protein CASSLAGTGTLSEQYF.

The V and J genes are TRBV2 and TRBJ2-1; D may be TRBD1 (5 bases). CDR1 SNHLY and CDR2 FYNNEI come from the germline V gene. The CDR3 runs 13 residues. The germline V and J ends were trimmed by 2 bases and 7 bases, with 9 bases remaining between them. CDR3 in amino acids: CASSEFRGNEQFF. The DNA of the CDR3 is TGTGCCAGCAGTGAATTTAGGGGTAATGAGCAGTTCTTC.

This chain connects TRBV7-8 to TRBJ2-1; weak D call: TRBD2 (7 bases). The CDR3 has 15 amino acids. Deletions cut 0 bases from V and 6 bases from J, with 12 bases between. Germline V CDR1 and CDR2: SGHVS, FQNEAQ. As DNA, the CDR3 is TGTGCCAGCAGCTTAGCGGGGGGGCTCTTCAATGAGCAGTTCTTC. Protein product: CASSLAGGLFNEQFF. The full variable domain, rest sourced from reference TRBV7-8 and TRBJ2-1, is GAGVSQSPRYKVAKRGQDVALRCDPISGHVSLFWYQQALGQGPEFLTYFQNEAQLDKSGLPSDRFFAERPEGSVSTLKIQRTQQEDSAVYLCASSLAGGLFNEQFFGPGTRLTVL.

The chain employs TRBV6-6 and TRBJ2-5; D is perhaps TRBD1 (5 bases). The germline V gene has CDR1 MNHNY and CDR2 SVGAGI (reference sequence). The CDR3 is 11 residues long. Trimming removed 11 bases at V and 4 bases at J, with 11 bases between. The chain's CDR3 is CAEGVGETQYF. CDR3 in DNA: TGTGCCGAAGGGGTTGGAGAGACCCAGTACTTC.

V and J are TRBV2 and TRBJ1-2, with a weak D call TRBD1 (5 bases). The CDR3 consists of 12 residues. CDR1 is SNHLY, CDR2 FYNNEI, per germline. Trimming removed 7 bases at V and 8 bases at J, with 14 bases between. The CDR3 coding sequence is TGTGCCAGCACCTTGCAGGGTAACGGCTACACCTTC. This gives the protein CASTLQGNGYTF.

The genes are TRBV6-1 and TRBJ2-7; 8 bases are a match to TRBD1. The CDR3 is 14 residues long. V was pared by 4 bases and J by 3 bases, with 5 bases of the junction left unmatched. The germline V gene encodes CDR1 MNHNS and CDR2 SASEGT. CDR3 residues: CASSGQGLSYEQYF. CDR3 nucleotide sequence: TGTGCCAGCAGTGGACAGGGGTTGAGCTACGAGCAGTACTTC.

This chain joins TRBV6-1 and TRBJ2-1; 9 bases line up with TRBD2. The CDR3 is 16 amino acids. Germline assignment: CDR1 MNHNS and CDR2 SASEGT. Germline trimming cut 2 bases from V and 4 bases from J; bases unmatched to any gene: 6. CDR3 sequence reads: CASSEWAGGPYNEQFF. In nucleotides, the CDR3 is TGTGCCAGCAGTGAATGGGCGGGGGGGCCTTACAATGAGCAGTTCTTC.

This clone was seen a single time. This chain connects TRBV4-2 to TRBJ2-2; D may be TRBD1 (6 bases). Trimming pared 0 bases from V and 2 bases from J, leaving 10 bases between. This CDR3 contains 16 residues. Germline V CDR1 and CDR2: LGHNA, YNFKEQ. CDR3 coding DNA: TGTGCCAGCAGCCAAGATCAGGGGCCTAACACCGGGGAGCTGTTTTTT. It translates to CASSQDQGPNTGELFF.

The V gene is TRBV16, the J gene TRBJ1-1; D gene ambiguous. The CDR3 spans 12 residues. Trimming stripped 6 bases from V and 10 bases from J, with 15 bases between. Germline CDR1 KGHSY, CDR2 FQNENV. The CDR3 DNA sequence: TGTGCCAGCAGTCCAGGCAGGCCAGGAGCTTTCTTT. It yields the protein CASSPGRPGAFF.

The V call is TRBV6-5, the J call TRBJ2-7; perhaps TRBD2 as D (6 bases). The CDR3 runs 15 residues. Looked up from germline, CDR1 is MNHEY and CDR2 is SVGAGI. Trimming left V 4 bases short and J 6 bases short, with 19 bases between. In DNA, the CDR3 is TGTGCCAGCAGTTCCGGGAGACTACGGGGAGCCGAGCAGTACTTC. It translates to CASSSGRLRGAEQYF.

The chain employs TRBV7-3 and TRBJ1-2; 7 bases fit TRBD1. The CDR3 is 15 residues long. The germline CDR1 and CDR2 sequences are SGHTA and FQGTGA. The ends lost 4 bases at V and 5 bases at J; junction bases unmatched: 10. CDR3 DNA sequence: TGTGCCAGCAGCTCGTCCGGGACAGAAACATATGGCTACACCTTC. This sequence encodes CASSSSGTETYGYTF.

This chain uses TRBV6-1 with TRBJ1-2, with 8 bases identical to TRBD1. V was clipped by 4 bases and J by 4 bases; unmatched bases: 5. CDR1 is MNHNS, CDR2 SASEGT, per germline. The CDR3 spans 14 residues. CDR3 coding DNA: TGTGCCAGCAGTGGACAGGGGCAACTCTATGGCTACACCTTC. Its protein product is CASSGQGQLYGYTF.

The chain recombines TRBV7-8 with TRBJ1-1; D not resolved. The CDR3 sequence is 13 residues long. V dropped 7 bases and J dropped 1 base, with 10 bases sitting between them. Germline V CDR1 and CDR2: SGHVS, FQNEAQ. The CDR3 sequence is CASTRGGNTEAFF. Here the CDR3 DNA reads TGTGCCAGCACCCGGGGAGGGAACACTGAAGCTTTCTTT.

The V call is TRBV7-2, the J call TRBJ2-1; 9 bases align to TRBD1. The CDR3 is 13 amino acids. Germline V CDR1 and CDR2: SGHTA, FQGNSA. J lost 5 bases, V lost 6 bases, and 2 bases had no gene match. The CDR3 region is CASRRTGDNEQFF. DNA for the CDR3: TGTGCCAGCAGAAGGACAGGGGACAATGAGCAGTTCTTC.

This chain uses TRBV19 with TRBJ2-7; 12 bases are shared with TRBD2. Germline assignment: CDR1 LNHDA and CDR2 SQIVND (reference sequence). The CDR3 loop spans 17 amino acids. J gave up 2 bases and V 4 bases, and 9 bases lay outside the gene matches. The CDR3 loop is CASSKGLAGGAAYEQYF. The CDR3 region has the DNA TGTGCCAGTAGTAAGGGGCTAGCGGGGGGGGCCGCCTACGAGCAGTACTTC.

CDR3 DNA sequence: TGTGCAAGTCGCCCCCGACAGGGGCGGACTGAAGCTTTCTTT. Protein: CASRPRQGRTEAFF. The chain employs TRBV12-2 and TRBJ1-1; the table calls TRBD1, which could not be checked here. TRBV12-2 is a recognized pseudogene. The CDR3 spans 14 residues.

On this clone itself: This specimen includes other DNA sequences encoding the same CDR3. The chain combines TRBV6-5 with TRBJ1-5, with 9 bases aligning to TRBD1. The V segment lost 6 bases and the J segment 7 bases; nucleotides outside the gene matches: 4. The CDR3 totals 13 residues. Germline CDR1 reads MNHEY; CDR2 reads SVGAGI. CDR3 amino acids: CASSRDRVQPQHF. DNA for the CDR3: TGTGCCAGCAGCCGGGACAGGGTCCAGCCCCAGCATTTT.

V and J are TRBV30 and TRBJ1-5; 7 nucleotides align to TRBD1. The CDR3 is 13 amino acids. The germline CDR1 and CDR2 sequences are GTSNPN and SVGIG (reference sequence). V shed 1 base, J shed 7 bases, and the junction held 4 bases outside the gene matches. The DNA for the CDR3 is TGTGCCTGGAGTGACAGGGGAAGGCAGCCCCAGCATTTT. Its protein is CAWSDRGRQPQHF.

This chain connects TRBV5-4 to TRBJ2-7, with D possibly matching TRBD1 (6 bases). Germline V gene sequence: CDR1 SGHNT, CDR2 YYREEE (reference sequence). This CDR3 spans 12 amino acids. Trimming took 3 bases from V and 9 from J, leaving 13 bases between them. The CDR3 DNA reads as TGTGCCAGCAGCTCACAGGGATGGGGGCAGTACTTC. Translating it yields CASSSQGWGQYF.

V gene TRBV27 combines with J gene TRBJ2-6; TRBD2 matches 12 bases. CDR1 is MNHEY, CDR2 SMNVEV, per germline (reference sequence). J gave up 1 base and V 2 bases, and 3 bases lay outside the gene matches. The CDR3 extends over 18 amino acids. The CDR3 bases are TGTGCCAGCAGTTTAGGCCTAGCGGGGGGGTCTGGGGCCAACGTCCTGACTTTC. Residues: CASSLGLAGGSGANVLTF.

This chain uses TRBV9 with TRBJ2-1; the match to TRBD2 covers 9 bases. The germline gives CDR1 SGDLS, CDR2 YYNGEE. There are 16 residues in the CDR3. After removal of 1 base from V and 4 bases from J, the junction contained 6 bases not matched to a gene. The CDR3 loop is CASSVRAGGRYNEQFF. The DNA of the CDR3 is TGTGCCAGCAGCGTACGGGCGGGGGGGCGTTACAATGAGCAGTTCTTC.

The gene calls are TRBV9 and TRBJ2-7, with D possibly being TRBD2 (5 bases). V lost 4 bases to trimming and J lost 2 bases, with 19 bases between them. The V gene's germline CDR1 is SGDLS and CDR2 YYNGEE. The CDR3 covers 16 residues. The CDR3 loop is CASSPPGEWSPYEQYF. CDR3 DNA: TGTGCCAGCAGCCCCCCCGGGGAATGGTCCCCCTACGAGCAGTACTTC. The full variable domain, rest sourced from reference TRBV9 and TRBJ2-7, is DSGVTQTPKHLITATGQRVTLRCSPRSGDLSVYWYQQSLDQGLQFLIQYYNGEERAKGNILERFSAQQFPDLHSELNLSSLELGDSALYFCASSPPGEWSPYEQYFGPGTRLTVT.

This clone was seen only once. The gene calls are TRBV4-1 and TRBJ2-7, with 8 bases identical to TRBD2. The germline V gene encodes CDR1 MGHRA and CDR2 YSYEKL. Germline trimming cut 4 bases from V and 4 bases from J; bases unmatched to any gene: 12. This CDR3 region has 16 residues. The CDR3 region is CASSLSAAGGRYEQYF. The CDR3 DNA reads as TGCGCCAGCAGCCTGTCCGCGGCGGGGGGCCGATACGAGCAGTACTTC.

The chain carries TRBV5-1 and TRBJ1-3; 7 bases fit TRBD1. The CDR3 has 14 residues. With 5 bases clipped from V and 1 base from J, the junction kept 3 bases outside the gene matches. Germline V gives CDR1 SGHRS, CDR2 YFSETQ. CDR3 DNA: TGCGCCAGCAGTGAGGGGGCGTCTGGAAACACCATATATTTT. This encodes CASSEGASGNTIYF.

The chain joins TRBV2 to TRBJ2-2; TRBD1 agrees at 8 bases. From germline, CDR1 is SNHLY and CDR2 FYNNEI. The CDR3 is 17 residues long. The J segment lost 5 bases and the V segment lost 6 bases, leaving 14 bases of the junction unmatched. The CDR3 here is CASRIADRARGTGELFF. CDR3 DNA sequence: TGTGCCAGCAGGATTGCGGACAGGGCCCGGGGAACCGGGGAGCTGTTTTTT.

The chain is built from TRBV29-1 and TRBJ2-2, with TRBD1 matching 7 bases. Per germline, CDR1 SQVTM and CDR2 ANQGSEA. Trimming at V came to 3 bases and at J to 6 bases, leaving 7 bases not matched to a gene. The CDR3 is 14 amino acids. The CDR3 DNA sequence: TGCAGCGTTGACCTTACAGGGGCCGCCGGGGAGCTGTTTTTT. Residues: CSVDLTGAAGELFF.

The chain carries TRBV2 and TRBJ2-7, with 14 bases that match TRBD2. The CDR3 has 19 amino acids. Germline V lookup: CDR1 SNHLY, CDR2 FYNNEI. After removal of 4 bases from V and 4 bases from J, the junction contained 15 bases not matched to a gene. The CDR3 sequence: CASSAAGGVTSGGAYEQYF. In DNA form, the CDR3 reads TGTGCCAGCAGTGCCGCCGGGGGGGTGACTAGCGGGGGGGCGTACGAGCAGTACTTC.

The V call is TRBV4-1, the J call TRBJ2-5, with 7 bases fitting TRBD2. Germline assignment: CDR1 MGHRA and CDR2 YSYEKL. J lost 9 bases, V lost 3 bases, and 10 bases had no gene match. There are 14 residues in the CDR3. CDR3 loop: CASSHGRGGVAQYF. In DNA form, the CDR3 reads TGCGCCAGCAGCCACGGAAGGGGAGGGGTGGCCCAGTACTTC.